This TCR beta chain was profiled in a study of OX40 agonist ivuxolimab in advanced cancers. For context, the study as a whole: Ivuxolimab was a fully human IgG2 agonistic monoclonal antibody targeting the costimulatory receptor OX40 (CD134). Intravenous ivuxolimab was administered to patients every 2 weeks at six dose levels: 0.01, 0.1, 0.3, 1.5, 3 and 10 mg/kg. Peripheral TCRbeta sequencing was intended to test whether TCR sequence diversity was altered and clonal T-cell expansion was caused by ivuxolimab. Among the approximately 50 dose-escalation patients, about 19 had hepatocellular carcinoma, approximately 15 melanoma, 9 renal cell carcinoma and 9 head and neck cancer. The paper describes the monotherapy dose-escalation part (N of about 57 patients) of the phase I trial of ivuxolimab. In the dose-escalation cohort, 82.7% of patients were male, and the mean age was around 60 years, with a range of about 23 to 90. Patients were allowed to have had prior anti-PD-1, anti-PD-L1 or anti-CTLA-4 therapy, and 40% to 45% of the dose-escalation patients had previously received checkpoint inhibitors. Partial responses were achieved by three dose-escalation patients, of whom one had hepatocellular carcinoma and two had cutaneous melanoma.

To sequence the TCRbeta CDR3 region, genomic DNA was isolated from the sorted cells. The immunoSEQ Assay was used to sequence the TCRbeta CDR3 regions. This is the immuneACCESS table as TCRdb keeps it, with only in-frame sequences that have V and J called. A part of the clones is gone; compared with another copy, unresolved V genes explain less than half, and the rest is unexplained. Within this sample are roughly 72,000 clones, with about 85% of them counted one time only. The ten largest clones represent about 5% of the sample. The trial excluded patients who had a history of autoimmune disease or were on systemic immunosuppression. In every dose cohort, peripheral blood was drawn for TCR sequencing at baseline, cycle 4 day 1, and cycle 7 day 1. Samples were obtained from an open-label, multicenter, first-in-human phase I dose-escalation trial of ivuxolimab. Adults with locally advanced or metastatic head and neck squamous cell, hepatocellular, melanoma or renal cell carcinoma were enrolled in the trial. Before TCR sequencing, CD4+ T cells and CD8+ T cells from peripheral blood were sorted into separate populations.

Of note for this clone: Its antigen is currently not known. No base-level quality is on record; no much larger clone is a single base apart.

What the work shows at the level of the full study, not this receptor alone: After ivuxolimab, more expanded clones were found on average in CD8+ T cells than in CD4+ T cells. Clonal expansion of both CD4+ and CD8+ blood T cells was observed from baseline to week 6 at doses 0.1 to 3.0 mg/kg. Partial responders in the 0.1-3.0 mg/kg groups had among the lowest normalized peripheral clonal expansion, especially among CD8+ T cells. Low levels of normalized T-cell clonal expansion were also seen in some patients who did not respond. Antigen specificity was not determined for the clonally expanded peripheral T cells.

From a lookup of the germline V gene, CDR1 and CDR2 are SGHVS and FNYEAQ. The trim is 4 bases for V and 2 bases for J, with a gap of 6 bases between the germline ends. Taken from cysteine to phenylalanine, the CDR3 has 13 residues. CDR3 DNA only is kept here, 39 bases in frame from base 1. The sample consisted of CD4+ or CD8+ T cells sorted from blood, taken in a trial of the OX40 agonist ivuxolimab. This sequence was found in an adult with an advanced solid tumor such as melanoma, head and neck, liver or kidney cancer. The sequence links TRBV7-6 to TRBJ1-3, with the D gene call left open. The CDR3 protein sequence reads: CASSSYTGNTIYF. Here is the DNA: TGTGCCAGCAGCTCCTATACTGGAAACACCATATATTTT. Joined to the reference TRBV7-6 and TRBJ1-3 proteins, this CDR3 gives the full variable domain: GAGVSQSPRYKVTKRGQDVALRCDPISGHVSLYWYRQALGQGPEFLTYFNYEAQQDKSGLPNDRFSAERPEGSISTLTIQRTEQRDSAMYRCASSSYTGNTIYFGEGSWLTVV.